A single sample gave rise to the 2 T cell receptor beta chains below, sequenced in a study of metastatic and nonmetastatic thyroid tumors. TCRdb re-clonotyped the PCR reads through MiXCR. The data hold approximately 40,000 clones, with about 20% observed a single time. Thyroid surgery was preceded by no treatment in any patient. The sample was blood. Receptor source: a female donor with papillary thyroid cancer or a benign thyroid nodule (not recorded which). Some clones in this sample may be carry-over from other donors' samples.

Ten or more counts support this clone. The chain employs TRBV29-1 and TRBJ1-2; 7 bases are a match to TRBD1. The V and J ends lost 7 bases and 5 bases, in that order; junction bases with no gene match: 7. The length of the CDR3 is 12 residues. Per the germline V gene, CDR1 is SQVTM and CDR2 is ANQGSEA. The CDR3 nucleotides read TGCAGCGCAGCGACAGGGCAATATGGCTACACCTTC. Residues: CSAATGQYGYTF.

Points on this clone: This sequence may be a read error, since a much larger clone differs from it by one base. This rearrangement joins TRBV9 to TRBJ2-7, with D possibly called TRBD1 or TRBD2 (6 bases each). CDR1 is SGDLS and CDR2 is YYNGEE in the germline V gene. The CDR3 loop spans 13 amino acids. V gave up 5 bases and J gave up 3 bases, with 12 bases separating them. CDR3 residues: CASRGGLGYEQYF. The CDR3 DNA follows: TGTGCCAGCAGAGGGGGACTCGGCTACGAGCAGTACTTC. Based on the CDR3 plus reference TRBV9 and TRBJ2-7, the full variable domain is DSGVTQTPKHLITATGQRVTLRCSPRSGDLSVYWYQQSLDQGLQFLIQYYNGEERAKGNILERFSAQQFPDLHSELNLSSLELGDSALYFCASRGGLGYEQYFGPGTRLTVT.